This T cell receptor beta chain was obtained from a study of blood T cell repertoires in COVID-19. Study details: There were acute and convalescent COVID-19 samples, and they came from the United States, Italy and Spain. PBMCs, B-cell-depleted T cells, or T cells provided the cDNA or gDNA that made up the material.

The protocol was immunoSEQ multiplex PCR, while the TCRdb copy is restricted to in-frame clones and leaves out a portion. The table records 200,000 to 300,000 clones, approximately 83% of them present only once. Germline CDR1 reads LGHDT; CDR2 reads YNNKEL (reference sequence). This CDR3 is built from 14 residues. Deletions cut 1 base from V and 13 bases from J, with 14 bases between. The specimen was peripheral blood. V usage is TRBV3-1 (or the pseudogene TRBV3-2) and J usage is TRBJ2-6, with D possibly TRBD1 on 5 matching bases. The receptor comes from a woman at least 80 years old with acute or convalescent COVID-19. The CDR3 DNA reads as TGTGCCAGCAGCCAAGGGGGCGGATCCCCAGTCCTGACTTTC. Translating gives CASSQGGGSPVLTF.